The 9 T cell receptor beta chains in this list originate from one sample, sequenced in a study of blood T cells in healthy people across ages (dated by TCRdb to the mid-2010s). The method behind the library was 5' RACE. The sequencer listed for this sample is Illumina HiSeq 2500. A second PCR of roughly 6 to 12 cycles was run with a J-beta primer mix and a sample-barcoded 5' primer. The raw public data were reprocessed by TCRdb itself: fastp quality trimming at Q25, MiXCR clonotype calling, in-frame beta chains only. Each entry merges the rows of one CDR3 protein and shows their most common DNA and genes. The sample table shows roughly 640,000 distinct CDR3 sequences, and about 28% are seen once. About a sixth of the sample is held by the ten biggest clonotypes. What was sequenced was blood. Source of these receptors: a woman older than 75 in good health.

The rearrangement joins TRBV28 to TRBJ2-5; the match to TRBD1 covers 7 bases. The CDR3 loop spans 15 amino acids. The V gene end was trimmed by 6 bases and the J gene end by 11 bases; junction bases not matched to a gene: 18. Germline-derived CDR1 and CDR2 are MDHEN and SYDVKM. The DNA for the CDR3 is TGTGCCAGCAGCCTTGACAGGGATCTCCGCAATGAGCAGTACTTC. Translating gives CASSLDRDLRNEQYF.

This clonotype was detected ten times or more. The chain combines TRBV7-3 with TRBJ1-2, with unresolved D. V was trimmed by 5 bases and J by 4 bases, leaving 14 bases between them. This CDR3 is 14 amino acids long. Germline V gives CDR1 SGHTA, CDR2 FQGTGA. CDR3 nucleotides: TGTGCCAGCAGCCCCGGTTTTCTCAGCTATGGCTACACCTTC. This translates into CASSPGFLSYGYTF.

Details on this clonotype: A read error may produce the germline difference seen at one junction end. This chain links TRBV12-3 or TRBV12-4 with TRBJ2-3, with D maybe TRBD2 (5 bases). This CDR3 has 15 residues. CDR3 region: CASSLTGVTADAQYF. Here the CDR3 DNA reads TGTGCCAGCAGTTTAACCGGGGTGACCGCAGATGCGCAGTATTTT.

This clonotype was detected many times. The chain carries TRBV6-5 and TRBJ1-6, with D uncertain. Trimming removed 6 bases from V and 10 bases from J, with 13 bases in between. The CDR3 runs 13 residues. Germline V gene sequence: CDR1 MNHEY, CDR2 SVGAGI. The DNA for the CDR3 is TGTGCCAGCAGAGGCCAGGATGGCTCACCCCTCCACTTT. Its protein product is CASRGQDGSPLHF.

The rearrangement uses TRBV20-1 and TRBJ2-5; 10 positions agree with TRBD2. Germline V lookup: CDR1 DFQATT, CDR2 SNEGSKA (reference sequence). There are 15 residues in the CDR3. Trimming removed 0 bases from V and 13 bases from J; junction bases left unmatched: 14. CDR3 DNA sequence: TGCAGTGCTAGAGAGGAAGGGGGACTAGCGTCCGAGCGGTACTTC. Translation gives CSAREEGGLASERYF.

J is TRBJ2-2 and V is TRBV7-3; the match to TRBD1 covers 8 bases. With V trimmed by 0 bases and J by 1 base, 1 base remained unmatched. CDR3 length: 16 residues. Germline V gene data show CDR1 as SGHTA and CDR2 as FQGTGA. This CDR3 is CASSLTGTGNTGELFF. The CDR3 region has the DNA TGTGCCAGCAGCTTAACCGGGACAGGGAACACCGGGGAGCTGTTTTTT.

This clonotype was found many times. The genes are TRBV20-1 and TRBJ2-7; D unresolved. This CDR3 comprises 13 residues. CDR1 DFQATT and CDR2 SNEGSKA come from the germline V gene (reference sequence). Trimming took off 3 bases at V and 7 bases at J, with 16 bases between the two ends. CDR3 coding DNA: TGCAGTGCTAGTGCCAGGAGAGTGGGGGAGCAGTACTTC. It codes for CSASARRVGEQYF.

This clonotype was seen at least ten times. The gene calls are TRBV28 and TRBJ2-3; D may be TRBD1 or TRBD2 (6 bases each). The V end lost 6 bases, the J end lost 7 bases, and 17 bases lay between the germline ends. The CDR3 runs 14 residues. Per the germline V gene, CDR1 is MDHEN and CDR2 is SYDVKM. The CDR3 loop is CASSPRGLAYTQYF. The CDR3 DNA follows: TGTGCCAGCAGCCCTCGGGGGCTTGCCTATACGCAGTATTTT.

This clonotype came up once. The DNA for the CDR3 is TGTGCCAGCAGCTTAGATCCAGCGGGGGAGGCAGATACGCAGTATTTT. This sequence encodes CASSLDPAGEADTQYF. V is TRBV7-9 and J is TRBJ2-3; 8 nucleotides align to TRBD2. Trimming at V came to 1 base and at J to 4 bases, leaving 7 bases not matched to a gene. CDR1 and CDR2 from the germline V gene are SEHNR and FQNEAQ (reference sequence). The CDR3 has 16 amino acids.